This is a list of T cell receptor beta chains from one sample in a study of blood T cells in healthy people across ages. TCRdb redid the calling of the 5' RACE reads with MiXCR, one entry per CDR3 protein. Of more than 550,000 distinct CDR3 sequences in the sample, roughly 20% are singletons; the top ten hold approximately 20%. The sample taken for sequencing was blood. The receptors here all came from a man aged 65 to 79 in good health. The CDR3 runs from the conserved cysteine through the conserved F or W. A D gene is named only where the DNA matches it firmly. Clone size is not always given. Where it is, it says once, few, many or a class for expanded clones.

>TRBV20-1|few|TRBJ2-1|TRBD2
CSARVAGSLPSYEQFF
TGCAGTGCTAGAGTAGCGGGAAGCCTTCCATCATATGAGCAGTTCTTC
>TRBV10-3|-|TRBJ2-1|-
CANAANRDNEQFF
TGTGCCAACGCGGCTAACCGCGACAATGAGCAGTTCTTC
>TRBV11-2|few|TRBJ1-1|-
CASSVTASSVPEAFF
TGTGCCAGCAGCGTGACAGCGAGCTCAGTCCCTGAAGCTTTCTTT
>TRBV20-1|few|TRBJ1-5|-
CSAREGSSNQPQHF
TGCAGTGCTAGAGAGGGCAGTTCAAATCAGCCCCAGCATTTT
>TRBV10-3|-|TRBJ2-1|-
CAISESQGSSYNEQFF
TGTGCCATCAGTGAGTCCCAGGGTTCATCCTACAATGAGCAGTTCTTC
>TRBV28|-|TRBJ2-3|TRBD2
CASSPTLARGGIATDTQYF
TGTGCCAGCAGTCCTACTCTGGCGCGGGGGGGCATCGCCACAGATACGCAGTATTTT
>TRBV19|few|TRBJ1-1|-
CASSSIRNTEAFF
TGTGCCAGTTCTTCAATCCGGAACACTGAAGCTTTCTTT
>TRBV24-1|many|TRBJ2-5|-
CATSDDRSHRMGQYF
TGTGCCACCAGTGACGACAGGAGCCATCGGATGGGCCAGTACTTC
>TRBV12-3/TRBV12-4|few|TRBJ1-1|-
CASSLQGRAFF
TGTGCCAGCAGTTTACAGGGTAGAGCTTTCTTT
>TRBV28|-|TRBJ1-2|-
CASSLAGVGYGYTF
TGTGCCAGCAGTTTAGCAGGGGTAGGCTATGGCTACACCTTC
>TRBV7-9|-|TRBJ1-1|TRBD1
CASSLGLDRAGDTEAFF
TGTGCCAGCAGCTTAGGGCTGGACAGGGCAGGGGACACTGAAGCTTTCTTT
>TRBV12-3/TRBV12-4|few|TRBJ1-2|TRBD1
CASSPDRGSFGYTF
TGTGCCAGCAGTCCGGACAGGGGAAGCTTTGGCTACACCTTC
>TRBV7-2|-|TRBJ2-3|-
CASSTGWTDTQYF
TGTGCCAGCAGCACAGGATGGACAGATACGCAGTATTTT
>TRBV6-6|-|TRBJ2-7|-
CASSNTQAGEQYF
TGTGCCAGCAGTAACACTCAGGCGGGAGAGCAGTACTTC
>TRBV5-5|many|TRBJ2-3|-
CASSEGSTDTQYF
TGTGCCAGCAGCGAAGGAAGCACAGATACGCAGTATTTT
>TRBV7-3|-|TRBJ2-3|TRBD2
CASSTSATDTQYF
TGTGCCAGCAGCACTAGCGCCACAGATACGCAGTATTTT
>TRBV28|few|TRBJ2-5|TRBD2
CASSSGLAEQETQYF
TGTGCCAGCAGTTCCGGACTAGCTGAGCAAGAGACCCAGTACTTC
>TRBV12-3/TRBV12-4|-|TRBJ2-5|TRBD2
CASSPTSGSTRQYF
TGTGCCAGCAGTCCGACTAGCGGGTCGACAAGGCAGTACTTC
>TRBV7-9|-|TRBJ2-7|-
CASSFVEAYEQYF
TGTGCCAGCAGCTTTGTCGAGGCCTACGAGCAGTACTTC
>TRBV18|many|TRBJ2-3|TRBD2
CASSQLAGSTDTQYF
TGTGCCAGCTCTCAACTAGCGGGATCCACAGATACGCAGTATTTT
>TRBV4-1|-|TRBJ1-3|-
CASSREGGGSGNTIYF
TGCGCCAGCAGCCGGGAGGGAGGCGGCTCTGGAAACACCATATATTTT
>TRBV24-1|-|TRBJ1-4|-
CATSARGGTNEKLFF
TGTGCCACCAGTGCCCGCGGGGGAACTAATGAAAAACTGTTTTTT
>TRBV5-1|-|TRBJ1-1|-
CASSLATGNMNTEAFF
TGCGCCAGCAGCTTGGCTACAGGGAATATGAACACTGAAGCTTTCTTT
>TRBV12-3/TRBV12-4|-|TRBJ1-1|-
CASSLRWGVTGTEAFF
TGTGCCAGCAGTTTAAGATGGGGGGTAACGGGCACTGAAGCTTTCTTT
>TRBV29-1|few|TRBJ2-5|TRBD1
CSAAGDRDQETQYF
TGCAGCGCCGCAGGGGACAGGGATCAAGAGACCCAGTACTTC
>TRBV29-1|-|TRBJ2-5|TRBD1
CSVEDTGTEQETQYF
TGCAGCGTTGAAGATACCGGGACAGAACAAGAGACCCAGTACTTC
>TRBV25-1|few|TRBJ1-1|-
CASSPSRGNTEAFF
TGTGCCAGCAGTCCCTCGAGAGGGAACACTGAAGCTTTCTTT
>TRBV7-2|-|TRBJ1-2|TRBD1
CASSGGTGPLRGYTF
TGTGCCAGCAGCGGCGGGACAGGACCACTAAGGGGCTACACCTTC
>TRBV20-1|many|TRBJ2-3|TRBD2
CSAPPPGLAGGGTQYF
TGCAGTGCTCCTCCCCCCGGACTAGCGGGGGGTGGTACGCAGTATTTT
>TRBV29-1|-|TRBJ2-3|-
CSMTVAPTSTDTQYF
TGCAGCATGACTGTAGCCCCGACTTCCACAGATACGCAGTATTTT
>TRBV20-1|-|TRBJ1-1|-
CSARTPDSPGTEAFF
TGCAGTGCTAGGACCCCGGACAGCCCGGGCACTGAAGCTTTCTTT
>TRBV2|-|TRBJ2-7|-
CASTAGVGEQYF
TGTGCCAGCACCGCCGGGGTCGGCGAGCAGTACTTC